This T cell receptor beta chain was sequenced during a study of response to subunit inactivated influenza vaccine. TCRdb itself ran the RT-PCR reads through MiXCR, one entry per CDR3 protein. The data show about 650,000 distinct CDR3 sequences, 15% to 19% seen once. Material: PBMCs from blood, obtained about 11 days after vaccination. The source of this sequence is a man aged 50 or older who received an inactivated influenza vaccine.

CDR3 protein: CASSLEVTAGEIFSTDTQYF. As DNA, the CDR3 is TGTGCCAGCAGCTTAGAGGTTACGGCGGGAGAGATATTTAGCACAGATACGCAGTATTTT. J is TRBJ2-3 and V is TRBV11-1, with TRBD2 matching 7 bases. The germline V gene has CDR1 SGHAT and CDR2 FQDESV (reference sequence). The CDR3 is 20 residues long. The V gene end was trimmed by 1 base and the J gene end by 0 bases; junction bases not matched to a gene: 16.